One T cell receptor (beta chain) is described in this entry. Its specificity is unknown. One entry per CDR3 protein, called by TCRdb with MiXCR from the 5' RACE reads. The sample yields roughly 550,000 distinct CDR3 sequences, around 21% seen once. This CDR3 spans 15 amino acids. V was pared by 2 bases and J by 3 bases, with 3 bases of the junction left unmatched. CDR1 MNHNY and CDR2 SVGAGI come from the germline V gene (reference sequence). This record comes from a study of T-cell memory formation after mild COVID-19. Study outcomes and limitations: Shrinking CD4+ clones resided mostly in CM and EM, and CD8+ ones in EMRA. Second-wave clones reaching peak frequency on day 37 lacked confirmed SARS-CoV-2 specificity.

This receptor was obtained from an adult woman who had mild COVID-19 (a few samples of this study predate the infection). Cell type and time point are not known. Material for sequencing was PBMCs or a T cell subset sorted from them (not recorded which). The gene calls are TRBV6-6 and TRBJ2-7, with TRBD1 matching over 11 bases. The CDR3 here is CASSYPGQGDYEQYF. In DNA, the CDR3 is TGTGCCAGCAGTTACCCGGGACAGGGGGACTACGAGCAGTACTTC.